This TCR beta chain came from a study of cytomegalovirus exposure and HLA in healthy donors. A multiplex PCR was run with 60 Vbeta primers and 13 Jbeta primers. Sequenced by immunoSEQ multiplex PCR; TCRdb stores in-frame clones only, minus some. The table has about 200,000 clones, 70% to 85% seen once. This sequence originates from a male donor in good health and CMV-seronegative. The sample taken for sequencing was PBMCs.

The CDR3 protein is CASSSRDSTYEQYF. Here the CDR3 DNA reads TGCGCCAGCAGCTCCCGGGACAGTACCTACGAGCAGTACTTC. V is TRBV4-1 and J is TRBJ2-7; 7 nucleotides agree with TRBD1. The CDR3 covers 14 residues. Germline values: CDR1 MGHRA, CDR2 YSYEKL. Losses at the gene ends were 5 bases for V and 2 bases for J; bases not matched to a gene: 6.